This T cell receptor (beta chain) was observed in a study of blood T cell repertoires in COVID-19. Study background: Sites across the United States, Italy and Spain contributed samples from acute and convalescent COVID-19.

As processed by the authors: Nucleated cell counts were estimated from reference gene primer amplification. Generated by immunoSEQ multiplex PCR, the TCRdb table keeps only in-frame clones and is missing some. V and J calls and clone size follow that table, whereas D and trimming were derived from the DNA. The data show about 170,000 clones, with more than 70% seen just once and 13% to 15% held by the top ten. This clone was counted only a few times. The CDR3 sequence is 15 residues long. The V gene's germline CDR1 is ENHRY and CDR2 SYGVKD. Trimming left V 2 bases short and J 3 bases short, with 13 bases between.

This chain joins TRBV10-3 and TRBJ1-2; D call uncertain. The origin of this receptor is a man between 18 and 35 years old with active or convalescent COVID-19. Sequenced sample: peripheral blood. The chain's CDR3 is CAISEGEGRYYGYTF. The CDR3 bases are TGTGCCATCAGTGAGGGGGAGGGTCGGTACTATGGCTACACCTTC.